The 4 T cell receptor beta chains listed next were all sequenced from one sample in a study of post-analysis software for immune sequencing data. Study outcomes and limitations: Four or five TRBV segments were significantly more frequent in patients than in controls. TRBV5-6, TRBV5-1 and TRBV20-1 were among these segments.

Antigens of these TCRs are unknown. Unique molecular identifiers were carried by the TCR beta cDNA libraries. Each CDR3 protein is one row after TCRdb ran MiXCR on the PCR reads. The repertoire holds 450,000 to 650,000 distinct CDR3 sequences, with about 44% as singletons. Sample: blood. The source is a girl under 18 with multiple sclerosis.

In its sample, this clonotype was seen once. The genes are TRBV20-1 and TRBJ2-5; 7 nucleotides align to TRBD2. The CDR3 totals 14 residues. V shed 5 bases and J 0 bases; nucleotides not matched to a gene: 6. From germline, CDR1 is DFQATT and CDR2 SNEGSKA (reference sequence). This CDR3 reads CSAATLADQETQYF. CDR3 bases: TGCAGTGCTGCGACCCTAGCGGACCAAGAGACCCAGTACTTC.

The rearrangement links TRBV12-3 or TRBV12-4 to TRBJ1-5, with D uncertain. V was cut by 2 bases and J by 9 bases, with 14 bases left in between. The CDR3 totals 14 residues. This CDR3 reads CASSLRPIAGPQHF. The CDR3 DNA reads as TGTGCCAGCAGTTTAAGGCCGATCGCGGGGCCCCAGCATTTT.

The rearrangement links TRBV11-2 to TRBJ1-2; 7 nucleotides match TRBD1. Losses at the gene ends were 2 bases for V and 4 bases for J; bases not matched to a gene: 7. Germline-derived CDR1 and CDR2 are SGHAT and FQNNGV. The CDR3 runs to 15 residues. CDR3 amino acids: CASSLIEGAGYGYTF. The CDR3, as DNA: TGTGCCAGCAGCTTAATTGAGGGGGCTGGCTATGGCTACACCTTC.

This chain joins TRBV5-8 and TRBJ2-1; 10 positions match TRBD1. Germline V gene lookup returns CDR1 SGHTS and CDR2 YDEGEE. The CDR3 totals 16 residues. J was trimmed by 1 base and V by 3 bases; bases with no gene match: 4. CDR3 region: CASSWRDRGSYNEQFF. The CDR3 region has the DNA TGTGCCAGCAGCTGGAGGGACAGGGGATCCTACAATGAGCAGTTCTTC. The entire variable domain, with the rest obtained from reference TRBV5-8 and TRBJ2-1, is as follows: EAGVTQSPTHLIKTRGQQATLRCSPISGHTSVYWYQQALGLGLQFLLWYDEGEERNRGNFPPRFSGRQFPNYSSELNVNALELEDSALYLCASSWRDRGSYNEQFFGPGTRLTVL.